This T cell receptor beta chain was retrieved from a study of control samples from healthy donors and cancer patients. Germline CDR1 and CDR2: MNHEY and SVGAGI. The trim removed 7 bases at V and 4 bases at J, leaving 7 bases unmatched. CDR3 length equals 13 residues. This table comes from immunoSEQ multiplex PCR, and its TCRdb copy is limited to in-frame clones, with some not included. The table records 65,000 to 95,000 clones, around 89% of them present only once. The clonotype was recovered from a man in his fifties or sixties in good health. The chain joins TRBV6-5 to TRBJ2-7; 7 bases match TRBD1. The sample consisted of blood. CDR3 in amino acids: CASNLRGSYEQYF. The CDR3 DNA sequence: TGTGCCAGCAACCTCAGGGGGAGTTACGAGCAGTACTTC.